This T cell receptor beta chain was captured in a study of lymphopenia after photon versus proton radiotherapy. There are a few counts of this clone. Antigen specificity is unknown. The method was immunoSEQ multiplex PCR; TCRdb's version includes in-frame clones alone and lacks a portion of them. The table has 40,000 to 55,000 clones, more than 85% seen once. V gave up 0 bases and J gave up 0 bases, with 9 bases separating them. The CDR3 totals 15 residues. CDR1 SGDLS and CDR2 YYNGEE come from the germline V gene. Overall study findings and caveats: Survival link was tested only in deceased patients; proton benefit remains a possibility. Relative stability marked proton patients; photon patients lost diversity and naive cells.

The TCR originated in a middle-aged woman with cholangiocarcinoma. Sequenced material: peripheral blood, taken from a patient treated with photon-based radiotherapy. This chain uses TRBV9 with TRBJ1-1, with D uncertain. As DNA, the CDR3 is TGTGCCAGCAGCGTAGGTAATCTAATGAACACTGAAGCTTTCTTT. Its translation: CASSVGNLMNTEAFF.